These T cell receptor beta chains were read from a single sample in a study of blood T cell repertoires in COVID-19. Clones were sequenced by immunoSEQ multiplex PCR, and TCRdb holds only the in-frame ones, with some missing. The sample lists around 110,000 clones, 76% occurring once. Sequenced: peripheral blood. The source of these receptors is an elderly man with COVID-19, enrolled during active disease. Each CDR3 is given with its conserved first and last residue. A D gene is named only where the DNA matches it firmly. Expanded clones get a size class; other rows say once, few or many, or leave the size out.

d_call j_call clone_size v_call cdr3_aa cdr3_nt
TRBD1 TRBJ2-5 - TRBV19 CASRNTGGGSETQYF TGTGCCAGTAGAAATACAGGGGGCGGCTCAGAGACCCAGTACTTC
TRBD1 TRBJ2-2 - TRBV18 CASSPTRGQVAGELFF TGTGCCAGCTCACCAACCAGGGGGCAGGTCGCCGGGGAGCTGTTTTTT
- TRBJ2-7 - TRBV11-2 CASSPYSEQYF TGTGCCAGCAGCCCGTACTCCGAGCAGTACTTC
- TRBJ1-5 - TRBV10-2 CASSEPGGGQPQHF TGCGCCAGCAGTGAGCCGGGGGGAGGACAGCCCCAGCATTTT
TRBD2 TRBJ2-2 - TRBV5-1 CASSLVGLASGELFF TGCGCCAGCAGCTTGGTGGGACTAGCGTCCGGGGAGCTGTTTTTT
TRBD1 TRBJ1-3 - TRBV7-9 CASSPSGQGPGDTIYF TGTGCCAGCAGCCCCAGCGGACAGGGCCCAGGGGACACCATATATTTT
- TRBJ1-6 - TRBV27 CASSGESKRSPLHF TGTGCCAGCAGCGGGGAGAGTAAACGGTCACCCCTCCACTTT
TRBD1 TRBJ2-1 - TRBV24-1 CATSDPTGTGDEQFF TGTGCCACCAGTGACCCGACAGGGACCGGAGATGAGCAGTTCTTC
TRBD2 TRBJ2-1 - TRBV6-5 CASRPWTSGMNEQFF TGTGCCAGCCGCCCCTGGACTAGCGGGATGAATGAGCAGTTCTTC
TRBD1 TRBJ1-2 few TRBV13 CASSWGLTGVGYTF TGTGCCAGCAGCTGGGGGTTGACAGGGGTTGGCTACACCTTC
- TRBJ1-4 - TRBV6-5 CASRRDPNEKLFF TGTGCCAGCAGGCGGGACCCTAATGAAAAACTGTTTTTT